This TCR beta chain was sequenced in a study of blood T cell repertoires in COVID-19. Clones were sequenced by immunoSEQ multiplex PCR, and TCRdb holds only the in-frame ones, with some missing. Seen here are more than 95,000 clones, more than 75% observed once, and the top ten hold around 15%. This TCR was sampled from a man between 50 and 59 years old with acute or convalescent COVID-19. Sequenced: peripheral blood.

The CDR3: CASSWSGESGEQYF. The CDR3 DNA reads TGCGCCAGCAGCTGGTCAGGGGAAAGCGGCGAGCAGTACTTC. The chain uses TRBV5-1 and TRBJ2-7, with TRBD1 as a possible D gene (6 bases). Trimming shortened V by 3 bases and J by 6 bases, and 16 bases separated the two germline ends. There are 14 residues in the CDR3. Germline V gene lookup returns CDR1 SGHRS and CDR2 YFSETQ.